This TCR beta chain was sequenced for a study of T cells in Graves' hyperthyroidism and ophthalmopathy. Germline V lookup: CDR1 KGHSH, CDR2 LQKENI. V dropped 0 bases and J dropped 1; count of bases not matched to a gene: 5. CDR3 length: 17 amino acids. Amplification yielded TCR beta CDR3 regions, with RNA transcripts as the source. The TCR CDR3 was amplified in a first-round RT-PCR using the HTBI primer set. MiXCR, run by TCRdb on the multiplex PCR reads, gives a single entry per CDR3 protein. Of fewer than 450,000 distinct CDR3 sequences listed, over 12% are singletons. This clonotype was detected a few times. For the diagnoses, clinical symptoms, serum thyroxine and TRAb, thyroid ultrasound and orbital computed tomography were used.

Sequenced material: blood. This clonotype was sampled from a man aged 50 to 60 with Graves' ophthalmopathy. The chain carries TRBV18 and TRBJ2-3; 9 bases fit TRBD2. The CDR3 DNA reads TGTGCCAGCTCACCACCCCTAGCGGGATTTGGCACAGATACGCAGTATTTT. Its protein is CASSPPLAGFGTDTQYF.